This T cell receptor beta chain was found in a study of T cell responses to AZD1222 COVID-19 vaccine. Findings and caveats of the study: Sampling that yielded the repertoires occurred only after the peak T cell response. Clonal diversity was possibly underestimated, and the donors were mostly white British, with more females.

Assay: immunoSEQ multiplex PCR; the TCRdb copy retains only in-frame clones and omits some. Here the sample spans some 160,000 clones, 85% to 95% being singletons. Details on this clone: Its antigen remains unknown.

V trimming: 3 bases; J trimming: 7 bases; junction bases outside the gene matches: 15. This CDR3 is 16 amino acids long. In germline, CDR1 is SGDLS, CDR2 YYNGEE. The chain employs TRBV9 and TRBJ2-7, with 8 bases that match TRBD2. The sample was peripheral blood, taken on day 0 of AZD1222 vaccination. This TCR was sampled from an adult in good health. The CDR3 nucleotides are TGTGCCAGCAGCGGGGACCACGCGGGGGGCGGTGAAGAGCAGTACTTC. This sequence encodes CASSGDHAGGGEEQYF.